The next 17 T cell receptor beta chains were all read from a single sample in a study of cytomegalovirus exposure and HLA in healthy donors. Method: immunoSEQ multiplex PCR; TCRdb's copy keeps in-frame clones and lacks some. The sample gives some 120,000 clones, about 87% of which show up once; under 2% is in the top ten. The sequencing sample was made of PBMCs. The receptors were gathered from a woman under 30 in good health and CMV-seronegative.

The genes are TRBV18 and TRBJ2-7; TRBD1 agrees at 7 bases. The CDR3 runs 13 residues. Looked up from germline, CDR1 is KGHSH and CDR2 is LQKENI. The V and J ends lost 2 bases and 12 bases, in that order; junction bases with no gene match: 10. In DNA form, the CDR3 reads TGTGCCAGCTCACCATACACAGACAGGGAAAGGTACTTC. It translates to CASSPYTDRERYF.

This chain uses TRBV18 with TRBJ1-3, with D unresolved. The ends were cut back, 6 bases at V and 4 bases at J, with 13 bases in the middle. Germline CDR1 KGHSH, CDR2 LQKENI. CDR3 length: 14 residues. Here the CDR3 reads CASSPSAGGNTIYF. CDR3 sequence (DNA): TGTGCCAGCTCGCCATCGGCGGGAGGAAACACCATATATTTT.

This chain connects TRBV9 to TRBJ2-3; 11 nucleotides align to TRBD2. The CDR3 is made up of 16 amino acids. Trimming took 3 bases from V and 2 from J; bases not matched to a gene: 5. Germline CDR1 SGDLS, CDR2 YYNGEE. CDR3 sequence: CASSGGTSGLTDTQYF. In DNA, the CDR3 is TGTGCCAGCAGCGGCGGGACTAGCGGTCTCACAGATACGCAGTATTTT. The variable domain in full, completed from reference TRBV9 and TRBJ2-3, reads DSGVTQTPKHLITATGQRVTLRCSPRSGDLSVYWYQQSLDQGLQFLIQYYNGEERAKGNILERFSAQQFPDLHSELNLSSLELGDSALYFCASSGGTSGLTDTQYFGPGTRLTVL.

The rearrangement links TRBV6-5 to TRBJ1-2, with 7 bases fitting TRBD1. CDR1 is MNHEY, CDR2 SVGAGI, per germline. The CDR3 runs to 14 residues. The ends lost 6 bases at V and 2 bases at J; junction bases unmatched: 6. This CDR3 is CASSSQGPNYGYTF. DNA of the CDR3: TGTGCCAGCAGCTCACAGGGGCCAAACTATGGCTACACCTTC.

The chain links TRBV27 to TRBJ1-1, with D unclear. V shed 3 bases and J shed 3 bases, with 8 bases lying between them. The CDR3 is 13 amino acids. Germline CDR1 is MNHEY and CDR2 is SMNVEV (reference sequence). CDR3 nucleotide sequence: TGTGCCAGCAGTTTTCTCACACACACTGAAGCTTTCTTT. This translates into CASSFLTHTEAFF.

The V call is TRBV20-1, the J call TRBJ1-1; tentatively, D is TRBD1 (6 bases). Germline V gene data show CDR1 as DFQATT and CDR2 as SNEGSKA (reference sequence). With 3 bases removed from V and 10 bases from J, the gap between germline ends came to 12 bases. CDR3 size: 11 residues. CDR3 sequence reads: CSASNREGAFF. CDR3 coding DNA: TGCAGTGCTAGTAACAGGGAGGGAGCTTTCTTT.

This rearrangement joins TRBV9 to TRBJ2-5; D possibly corresponds to TRBD2 (6 bases). The germline CDR1 and CDR2 sequences are SGDLS and YYNGEE. Between the trimmed V and J ends, which lost 2 bases and 3 bases, there was a span of 11 bases. The CDR3 consists of 14 residues. CDR3 in amino acids: CASSVSGSKETQYF. The CDR3 coding sequence is TGTGCCAGCAGCGTTTCCGGGAGCAAAGAGACCCAGTACTTC.

The chain has TRBV2 and TRBJ2-1, with 9 bases that match TRBD2. Germline CDR1 reads SNHLY; CDR2 reads FYNNEI. CDR3 length equals 12 residues. The ends lost 8 bases at V and 7 bases at J; junction bases unmatched: 3. CDR3 amino acids: CASSGLANEQFF. The CDR3 DNA is TGTGCCAGCTCGGGACTAGCAAATGAGCAGTTCTTC.

This chain connects TRBV28 to TRBJ1-2, with D possibly being TRBD1 (6 bases). Per the germline V gene, CDR1 is MDHEN and CDR2 is SYDVKM. Trimming pared 6 bases from V and 0 bases from J, leaving 11 bases between. This CDR3 spans 14 amino acids. The CDR3, as DNA: TGTGCCAGCAGGACGACAGGAACTAACTATGGCTACACCTTC. Translation: CASRTTGTNYGYTF.

The CDR3, as DNA: TGTGCCAGCAGTTACACAGGGCCCTACGAGCAGTACTTC. Translating gives CASSYTGPYEQYF. This chain joins TRBV6-5 and TRBJ2-7, with D possibly matching TRBD1 (6 bases). Trimming removed 2 bases at V and 2 bases at J, with 7 bases between. This CDR3 is built from 13 residues. Germline CDR1 reads MNHEY; CDR2 reads SVGAGI.

The chain combines TRBV5-1 with TRBJ2-1, with 12 bases matching TRBD2. The CDR3 loop spans 21 amino acids. V shed 4 bases, J shed 2 bases, and the junction held 19 bases outside the gene matches. Germline CDR1 SGHRS, CDR2 YFSETQ. For the CDR3, the DNA is TGCGCCAGCAGCCCAAGAACACTAGCGGGGGGCCTCCTATTCACCTACAATGAGCAGTTCTTC. This translates into CASSPRTLAGGLLFTYNEQFF.

The chain combines TRBV7-2 with TRBJ2-5; no firm D call. The germline CDR1 and CDR2 sequences are SGHTA and FQGNSA. The CDR3 is made up of 14 amino acids. The ends were cut back, 5 bases at V and 2 bases at J, with 12 bases in the middle. CDR3 coding DNA: TGTGCCAGCAGCGCCCCTTTCCGGCAAGAGACCCAGTACTTC. Amino acid sequence: CASSAPFRQETQYF. The whole variable domain, filled in from reference TRBV7-2 and TRBJ2-5, reads GAGVSQSPSNKVTEKGKDVELRCDPISGHTALYWYRQSLGQGLEFLIYFQGNSAPDKSGLPSDRFSAERTGGSVSTLTIQRTQQEDSAVYLCASSAPFRQETQYFGPGTRLLVL.

The chain uses TRBV6-1 and TRBJ1-5; TRBD1 aligns across 11 bases. Losses at the gene ends were 4 bases for V and 6 bases for J; bases not matched to a gene: 8. The germline V gene encodes CDR1 MNHNS and CDR2 SASEGT. The CDR3 contains 16 residues. The CDR3 DNA follows: TGTGCCAGCAGTGGCGGACAGGGGGCAATGGGTCAGCCCCAGCATTTT. Translated: CASSGGQGAMGQPQHF.

The genes are TRBV23-1 and TRBJ1-5; TRBD1 might be the D (5 bases). TRBV23-1 is annotated as an ORF whose role is uncertain. CDR3 length: 19 amino acids. V shed 4 bases and J shed 1 base, with 23 bases lying between them. Here the CDR3 reads CASSPPGNGGGLSNQPQHF. CDR3 nucleotides: TGCGCCAGCAGTCCCCCGGGCAATGGGGGAGGATTGAGCAATCAGCCCCAGCATTTT.

J is TRBJ2-1 and V is TRBV7-9; 7 nucleotides match TRBD1. Germline values: CDR1 SEHNR, CDR2 FQNEAQ (reference sequence). CDR3 length: 13 amino acids. After removal of 5 bases from V and 4 bases from J, the junction contained 2 bases not matched to a gene. CDR3 sequence (DNA): TGTGCCAGCAGCGGACAGGAGTACAATGAGCAGTTCTTC. Translation: CASSGQEYNEQFF.

V and J are TRBV19 and TRBJ1-5; TRBD1 agrees at 9 bases. This CDR3 has 13 amino acids. Germline V gives CDR1 LNHDA, CDR2 SQIVND (reference sequence). V shed 9 bases, J shed 5 bases, and the junction held 5 bases outside the gene matches. Here the CDR3 reads CASRDRDYQPQHF. DNA for the CDR3: TGTGCCAGCAGGGACAGGGATTATCAGCCCCAGCATTTT.

The rearrangement uses TRBV9 and TRBJ1-6, with D unclear. The CDR3 loop spans 12 amino acids. The germline V gene encodes CDR1 SGDLS and CDR2 YYNGEE. V dropped 0 bases and J dropped 7 bases, with 2 bases sitting between them. The CDR3 reads CASSVANSPLHF. In nucleotides, the CDR3 is TGTGCCAGCAGCGTAGCGAATTCACCCCTCCACTTT.